The 26 T cell receptor beta chains presented below share a single source sample, sequenced in a study of T cells in Graves' hyperthyroidism and ophthalmopathy (dated by TCRdb to about 2019). Libraries were constructed by multiplex PCR. The sample was run on an Illumina HiSeq 2000. Amplification of TCR beta CDR3 regions was carried out from RNA transcripts. A first-round RT-PCR of the TCR CDR3 used the HTBI primer set with the Qiagen OneStep RT-PCR kit. Using fastp at Q25 and MiXCR, TCRdb reprocessed the public reads and kept productive beta chains. Entries are consolidated by CDR3 protein sequence, retaining the most common genes and DNA. This sample is represented by about 590,000 distinct CDR3 sequences; 15% to 18% of them were singletons. The ten largest clones represent less than 9.5% of the sample. The material sequenced was blood. These receptors all come from a woman aged 30 to 39 with Graves' hyperthyroidism.

This clonotype has more than one count but fewer than ten. This chain links TRBV27 with TRBJ1-2, with no clear D. This CDR3 contains 12 residues. Trimming removed 6 bases from V and 1 base from J, with 6 bases in between. Germline CDR1 is MNHEY and CDR2 is SMNVEV (reference sequence). In nucleotides, the CDR3 is TGTGCCAGCAGGGGGAATAACTATGGCTACACCTTC. This codes for CASRGNNYGYTF.

Only a few counts were recorded for this clonotype. The chain is built from TRBV20-1 and TRBJ2-2; 8 positions match TRBD2. Germline V gives CDR1 DFQATT, CDR2 SNEGSKA (reference sequence). This CDR3 contains 13 residues. The V segment lost 6 bases and the J segment 3 bases; nucleotides outside the gene matches: 3. The CDR3 sequence is CSAGTRHTGELFF. The DNA for the CDR3 is TGCAGTGCCGGGACTAGACACACCGGGGAGCTGTTTTTT.

CDR3 nucleotides: TGTGCCAGCAGTTTCGGGGCGGTGGCGAACACCGGGGAGCTGTTTTTT. Protein sequence: CASSFGAVANTGELFF. The J gene is TRBJ2-2, the V gene TRBV27; D may correspond to TRBD1 or TRBD2 (5 bases each). V lost 3 bases, J lost 0 bases, and 11 bases lay in between. The germline CDR1 and CDR2 sequences are MNHEY and SMNVEV (reference sequence). The CDR3 covers 16 residues.

The chain employs TRBV4-1 and TRBJ2-7, with 9 bases that match TRBD1. Unmatched junction bases numbered 21, after V lost 4 bases and J lost 2 bases. This CDR3 region has 20 residues. Germline V CDR1 and CDR2: MGHRA, YSYEKL. The CDR3 DNA reads as TGCGCCAGCAGCCTAAGACGTCCGGGACAGGGAGATTCGGGAACCTACGAGCAGTACTTC. Residues: CASSLRRPGQGDSGTYEQYF.

The J gene is TRBJ1-4, the V gene TRBV9; weak D call: TRBD1 (6 bases). Germline-derived CDR1 and CDR2 are SGDLS and YYNGEE. This CDR3 contains 16 residues. V was shortened by 3 bases and J by 8 bases, with 20 bases between the two germline ends. For the CDR3, the DNA is TGTGCCAGCAGCGGGCGGGCGGGCAGGGGTGGAGAAAAACTGTTTTTT. Its translation is CASSGRAGRGGEKLFF.

This clonotype was counted once. The rearrangement uses TRBV9 and TRBJ2-3; perhaps TRBD1 as D (6 bases). Deletions cut 5 bases from V and 2 bases from J, with 12 bases between. The germline V gene has CDR1 SGDLS and CDR2 YYNGEE. This CDR3 is built from 14 residues. In nucleotides, the CDR3 is TGTGCCAGCAGTGTGGACAGCTACACAGATACGCAGTATTTT. Its protein is CASSVDSYTDTQYF.

Ten or more counts support this clonotype. This chain joins TRBV28 and TRBJ2-7; TRBD1 might be the D (7 bases). Germline lookup yields CDR1 MDHEN and CDR2 SYDVKM. V shed 7 bases and J shed 4 bases, with 23 bases lying between them. This CDR3 contains 16 residues. DNA of the CDR3: TGTGCCAGCACCCCGGGGCGGGGACAGAGGATTTACGAGCAGTACTTC. Protein sequence: CASTPGRGQRIYEQYF.

This clonotype was counted at least ten times. The chain couples TRBV6-1 to TRBJ2-1; 13 bases are a match to TRBD2. Germline lookup yields CDR1 MNHNS and CDR2 SASEGT. This CDR3 has 19 amino acids. With V trimmed by 5 bases and J by 0 bases, 10 bases remained unmatched. The CDR3 is CASSPPVRTSGSSYNEQFF. Written as DNA, the CDR3 is TGTGCCAGCAGTCCCCCTGTCAGGACTAGCGGGAGCTCCTACAATGAGCAGTTCTTC.

There are a few counts of this clonotype. The rearrangement uses TRBV19 and TRBJ2-1; 7 bases line up with TRBD2. Per the germline V gene, CDR1 is LNHDA and CDR2 is SQIVND (reference sequence). The CDR3 runs 15 residues. V was pared by 4 bases and J by 7 bases, with 10 bases of the junction left unmatched. CDR3 sequence reads: CASSRGGGDGNEQFF. DNA of the CDR3: TGTGCCAGTAGTAGGGGGGGAGGGGACGGAAATGAGCAGTTCTTC.

This clonotype was detected a few times. The junction does not match germline at one end; this may be a read error. The chain combines TRBV9 with TRBJ2-3; D might be TRBD2 (6 bases). Germline CDR1 reads SGDLS; CDR2 reads YYNGEE. This CDR3 has 13 residues. The CDR3 nucleotides are TGTACCAGCAGCGTTCCGGGGGCAGATACGCAGTATTTT. Translated, it gives CTSSVPGADTQYF.

This clonotype was picked up many times. This chain connects TRBV12-3 or TRBV12-4 to TRBJ1-6, with unresolved D. There are 12 residues in the CDR3. Deletions cut 6 bases from V and 9 bases from J, with 9 bases between. In DNA, the CDR3 is TGTGCCAGCAGAATCAGTGGTTCACCCCTCCACTTT. This gives the protein CASRISGSPLHF.

This clonotype was counted at least ten times. The rearrangement links TRBV20-1 to TRBJ2-7; a possible D gene is TRBD1 (7 bases). Per the germline V gene, CDR1 is DFQATT and CDR2 is SNEGSKA (reference sequence). The V and J ends lost 0 bases and 2 bases respectively, with 14 bases between them. The CDR3 spans 15 residues. The CDR3 DNA reads TGCAGTGCTAGAGATGGAGGGACAGCGCCCTACGAGCAGTACTTC. It specifies CSARDGGTAPYEQYF.

This chain links TRBV28 with TRBJ1-6, with D uncertain. The V end was cut by 3 bases, the J end by 9 bases, with 15 bases between. From germline, CDR1 is MDHEN and CDR2 SYDVKM. The CDR3 extends over 15 amino acids. This CDR3 is CASSFSVTIGSPLHF. As DNA, the CDR3 is TGTGCCAGCAGTTTTTCGGTCACCATAGGTTCACCCCTCCACTTT.

This clonotype turned up a few times. This chain links TRBV6-1 with TRBJ2-7, with 10 bases lining up with TRBD2. The trim removed 6 bases at V and 3 bases at J, leaving 11 bases unmatched. The CDR3 extends over 16 amino acids. Germline V CDR1 and CDR2: MNHNS, SASEGT. The CDR3 sequence: CASRPGLRTSGYEQYF. The CDR3 coding sequence is TGTGCCAGCAGACCGGGACTTAGGACTAGCGGCTACGAGCAGTACTTC.

This clonotype was detected many times. The chain links TRBV10-3 to TRBJ1-4; 11 bases map to TRBD1. The CDR3 is made up of 15 amino acids. Germline V gene data show CDR1 as ENHRY and CDR2 as SYGVKD. V shed 0 bases and J 12 bases; nucleotides not matched to a gene: 6. The CDR3 bases are TGTGCCATCAGTGAGTCACTGGGACAGGGGGAAGAACTGTTTTTT. This translates into CAISESLGQGEELFF.

This clonotype occurred many times. The chain couples TRBV11-2 to TRBJ2-3, with TRBD2 matching 9 bases. This CDR3 has 17 residues. J lost 1 base, V lost 2 bases, and 7 bases had no gene match. Germline V lookup: CDR1 SGHAT, CDR2 FQNNGV. The CDR3 DNA follows: TGTGCCAGCAGCTTAATTGGCAGGACTAGCGGCACAGATACGCAGTATTTT. This encodes CASSLIGRTSGTDTQYF.

This chain joins TRBV5-1 and TRBJ2-7; the match to TRBD2 covers 7 bases. Germline V CDR1 and CDR2: SGHRS, YFSETQ. The J segment lost 4 bases and the V segment lost 3 bases, leaving 7 bases of the junction unmatched. The CDR3 length is 14 residues. The CDR3 spells CASSSTSFGYEQYF. The DNA for the CDR3 is TGCGCCAGCAGCTCGACTAGCTTCGGGTACGAGCAGTACTTC.

This clonotype has a count of ten or more. The DNA of the CDR3 is TGTGCCAGCAGTTACATAAGGACTAGCGGCTCCCAAGAGACCCAGTACTTC. Protein product: CASSYIRTSGSQETQYF. The chain uses TRBV6-2 or TRBV6-3 and TRBJ2-5; 10 positions match TRBD2. The V and J ends lost 2 bases and 1 base, in that order; junction bases with no gene match: 7. This CDR3 spans 17 amino acids. In germline, CDR1 is MNHEY, CDR2 SVGEGT.

The chain carries TRBV28 and TRBJ2-1, with 12 bases aligning to TRBD2. The CDR3 covers 17 residues. The germline CDR1 and CDR2 sequences are MDHEN and SYDVKM. V dropped 6 bases and J dropped 7; count of bases not matched to a gene: 13. Here the CDR3 reads CASRPTSGRNSWNEQFF. The DNA of the CDR3 is TGTGCCAGCAGACCTACTAGCGGGAGGAATAGTTGGAATGAGCAGTTCTTC.

This clonotype was seen ten or more times. V is TRBV12-3 or TRBV12-4 and J is TRBJ2-7, with 11 bases that match TRBD1. This CDR3 contains 14 residues. Trimming removed 4 bases from V and 6 bases from J; junction bases left unmatched: 5. CDR3 protein: CASSWGTGGREQYF. In DNA, the CDR3 is TGTGCCAGCAGTTGGGGGACAGGGGGTCGCGAGCAGTACTTC.

This clonotype was observed a handful of times. This chain uses TRBV7-3 with TRBJ2-3; tentatively, D is TRBD2 (5 bases). This CDR3 has 15 amino acids. Germline V CDR1 and CDR2: SGHTA, FQGTGA. Deletions cut 6 bases from V and 5 bases from J, with 18 bases between. The CDR3 loop is CASSDPLGVRDTQYF. CDR3 bases: TGTGCCAGCAGTGACCCCCTCGGGGTTAGAGATACGCAGTATTTT.

This clonotype came up a few times. J is TRBJ2-2 and V is TRBV6-2 or TRBV6-3, with 7 bases aligning to TRBD1. CDR1 is MNHEY and CDR2 is SVGEGT in the germline V gene. The CDR3 totals 17 residues. V shed 3 bases, J shed 5 bases, and the junction held 12 bases outside the gene matches. The CDR3 is CASSYPFDRVGTGELFF. The DNA for the CDR3 is TGTGCCAGCAGTTATCCCTTCGACAGGGTGGGGACCGGGGAGCTGTTTTTT.

Many counts were recorded for this clonotype. The chain employs TRBV20-1 and TRBJ2-3, with 11 positions matching TRBD2. The germline V gene has CDR1 DFQATT and CDR2 SNEGSKA (reference sequence). The CDR3 is 19 amino acids. The J segment lost 0 bases and the V segment lost 4 bases, leaving 15 bases of the junction unmatched. The CDR3 nucleotides read TGCAGTGCTATCCGTCATCTAGACTGGACTAGCGGGAGCACAGATACGCAGTATTTT. Translated: CSAIRHLDWTSGSTDTQYF.

This clonotype was seen only a few times. The J gene is TRBJ2-7, the V gene TRBV19; D not certain. Germline lookup yields CDR1 LNHDA and CDR2 SQIVND (reference sequence). The CDR3 has 13 residues. V dropped 5 bases and J dropped 3 bases, with 11 bases sitting between them. The CDR3 loop reads CASSPDVNYEQYF. In nucleotides, the CDR3 is TGTGCCAGTAGTCCAGACGTAAACTACGAGCAGTACTTC.

This clonotype was picked up many times. The V call is TRBV20-1, the J call TRBJ2-5; D is ambiguous. V was trimmed by 6 bases and J by 5 bases, leaving 16 bases between them. The length of the CDR3 is 13 residues. Germline V gene sequence: CDR1 DFQATT, CDR2 SNEGSKA (reference sequence). The CDR3 loop is CSAPIQMGETQYF. CDR3 nucleotide sequence: TGCAGTGCACCGATTCAAATGGGGGAGACCCAGTACTTC.

Many counts were recorded for this clonotype. V gene TRBV3-1 combines with J gene TRBJ2-7; TRBD1 might be the D (6 bases). Germline CDR1 LGHDT, CDR2 YNNKEL (reference sequence). The CDR3 runs 14 residues. V gave up 6 bases and J gave up 2 bases, with 14 bases separating them. The CDR3 is CASSPGHGAYEQYF. The CDR3, as DNA: TGTGCCAGCAGTCCGGGACATGGAGCCTACGAGCAGTACTTC.